The entry that follows covers one T cell receptor (beta chain) sequence. There is no known antigen for this receptor. The input lacks base qualities; no much larger clone sits a single base away. This entry is derived from a study of Graves' ophthalmopathy and Graves' hyperthyroidism (dated by TCRdb to the late 2010s). In the study overall: Peripheral blood was collected at initial diagnosis, prior to any treatment. The study used signatures of the TCR beta repertoire to tell Graves' ophthalmopathy apart from Graves' hyperthyroidism and to predict which patients would progress to ophthalmopathy. In total, 120 to 150 blood samples were TCR-sequenced: 40 to 45 ophthalmopathy, some 80 hyperthyroidism and around 17 hyperthyroidism-to-ophthalmopathy patients. To explore V-J signatures distinguishing ophthalmopathy from hyperthyroidism, a discovery set of about a hundred patients (fewer than 45 ophthalmopathy, 57 stable hyperthyroidism) was enrolled. For independent validation, a separate cohort was made up of some 18 hyperthyroidism patients plus 17 patients who later progressed from hyperthyroidism to ophthalmopathy. T-cell repertoires of thyroid tissue and blood were compared in more than 5 hyperthyroidism patients. Following sample collection, hyperthyroidism patients were given methimazole at a starting dose of 30 mg daily, and ophthalmopathy patients were given high-dose intravenous methylprednisolone. The 100 or so discovery patients were randomly split 7:3 into training and test sets.

From a lookup of the germline V gene, CDR1 and CDR2 are KGHSH and LQKENI. From its cysteine to its phenylalanine, the CDR3 spans 14 amino acids. Of all the DNA, just the CDR3 is kept, 42 bases in frame from base 1. Deletion took 0 bases off V and 4 bases off J, with a span of 8 bases between the germline ends. Ophthalmopathy patients had moderately to severely active disease, Clinical Activity Score of at least 3, NOSPECS grade of at least 4, and disease duration under 3 months. Patients with other autoimmune diseases, uncontrolled infections, pregnancy or lactation were excluded. Diagnosis relied on clinical symptoms, serum thyroxine, TRAb, thyroid ultrasound and orbital computed tomography. Ficoll-Paque density gradient centrifugation was used to isolate PBMCs from approximately 11 ml of fresh peripheral blood. Total RNA was extracted using Trizol reagent, and RNA quality was checked on an Agilent 2100 Bioanalyzer.

General study outcomes and caveats: In cross-validation, the 13-signature model distinguished ophthalmopathy from stable hyperthyroidism with approximately 90% sensitivity and roughly 84% specificity, while in the test set the corresponding values were around 79% and 71%. Sample size was not statistically predetermined, and group allocation was not concealed from the investigators. Most of the expanded thyroid clonotypes with a frequency above 0.001 were also detected in blood, and it was suggested that the thyroid immune response may be reflected by blood repertoires. In validation, the model predicted ophthalmopathy progression with about 71% sensitivity and approximately 72% specificity; fewer than 15 predicted patients were CT-confirmed with GO in a median of approximately six months.

For repertoire sequencing, TCR beta CDR3 regions were amplified from RNA transcripts. A first-round RT-PCR used HTBI primers with the Qiagen OneStep RT-PCR kit, followed by a second-round multiplex PCR, size selection and purification. Libraries were sequenced paired-end with 100 bp reads on an Illumina HiSeq2000. The authors processed their data as follows. Reads were processed with SOAPnuke, discarding reads with adapters, uncalled bases, mean Phred below 15, or no exact constant-primer or identifier match. COPE v1.2.5 was used to merge high-quality paired reads. Clonotypes were defined as unique nucleotide sequences and were aligned to IMGT TRB V, D and J references using MiTCR v1.1. The analysis was limited to V-J combinations with a frequency above 0.0001, which together covered 98% to 99.2% of repertoires. For each V-J combination, a TCR clonal expansion and chaos score was defined as F50 clonal expansion divided by the chaos observed in the TCRdist matrix. Welch's t-statistics and random forest were used to reduce features to about a dozen V-J combinations, which were fed into a naive Bayes classifier. The similarity between thyroid and blood repertoires was quantified using the Morisita-Horn index. Using fastp at Q25 and MiXCR, TCRdb reprocessed the public reads and kept productive beta chains. Entries that share a CDR3 protein sequence are merged under the most common genes and DNA. The V and J calls and clone size come from TCRdb's table, not from the authors' own analysis. Present in this sample are about 370,000 distinct CDR3 sequences, around 17% of which were seen just once. The biggest ten clones account for around 1.6% of the sample.

Recombination linked TRBV18 to TRBJ2-3; TRBD1 might be the D gene, on 6 matching bases. This clonotype was obtained from a woman under 30 with Graves' ophthalmopathy. Donor details come from another sample of the same person, matched by shared clones. The sequenced sample consisted of peripheral blood. The sequenced DNA: TGTGCCAGCTCACCACCGACAGGACCAGATACGCAGTATTTT. This is translated as CASSPPTGPDTQYF.